The present TCR beta chain was sequenced within a study of blood T cell repertoires in COVID-19. Across the study: Sample material is recorded as cDNA or gDNA derived from T cells, B-cell-depleted T cells, or PBMCs.

Sequenced by immunoSEQ multiplex PCR; TCRdb stores in-frame clones only, minus some. The table lists 200,000 or so clones, about 86% of them singletons. The germline V gene has CDR1 SGHTA and CDR2 FQGTGA. The CDR3 has 13 amino acids. V shed 3 bases, J shed 6 bases, and the junction held 1 base outside the gene matches. Participants spanned ages about 18 to 90 years and resided in roughly 26 US areas. V usage is TRBV7-3 and J usage is TRBJ1-5; 8 bases are a match to TRBD1. What was sequenced was PBMCs or T cells enriched from blood (not recorded which). The TCR sequence derives from a woman in her 40s with acute COVID-19. The CDR3 DNA sequence: TGTGCCAGCAGCTTTGACAGGGGTCAGCCCCAGCATTTT. Protein product: CASSFDRGQPQHF.